What follows are 14 T cell receptor beta chains derived from one specimen sequenced in a study of blood T cell repertoires in COVID-19. TCRdb's copy holds only in-frame clones and misses some; the assay was immunoSEQ multiplex PCR. The table records 430,000 or so clones, approximately 90% of them present only once. Sequenced sample: peripheral blood. The source is a man between 18 and 29 years old with COVID-19, enrolled during active disease.

The chain combines TRBV5-1 with TRBJ1-6; no definite D call. The CDR3 contains 13 residues. Germline CDR1 reads SGHRS; CDR2 reads YFSETQ. V was trimmed by 0 bases and J by 7 bases, leaving 5 bases between them. CDR3 loop: CASSLAINSPLHF. CDR3 nucleotide sequence: TGCGCCAGCAGCTTGGCCATCAATTCACCCCTCCACTTT.

This rearrangement joins TRBV18 to TRBJ1-2; D remains ambiguous. Trimming left V 5 bases short and J 7 bases short, with 17 bases between. This CDR3 has 14 residues. Germline-derived CDR1 and CDR2 are KGHSH and LQKENI. The CDR3 spells CASSTSNPSGGYTF. The CDR3 DNA sequence: TGTGCCAGCTCAACTTCAAATCCCTCCGGTGGCTACACCTTC.

The V and J genes are TRBV5-6 and TRBJ2-7; D is unresolved. Trimming cost V 4 bases and J 6 bases, with 14 bases left between them. The CDR3 loop spans 13 amino acids. Germline CDR1 and CDR2: SGHDT and YYEEEE. CDR3: CASSPYVKSEQYF. The CDR3 nucleotides read TGTGCCAGCAGCCCATATGTTAAGAGCGAGCAGTACTTC.

This clone was detected once. The chain is built from TRBV30 and TRBJ1-4; D perhaps matches TRBD1 (5 bases). V lost 2 bases, J lost 5 bases, and 12 bases lay in between. This CDR3 spans 14 amino acids. Per the germline V gene, CDR1 is GTSNPN and CDR2 is SVGIG (reference sequence). Here the CDR3 reads CAWSSHRRNEKLFF. The CDR3 bases are TGTGCCTGGAGTTCCCACAGGAGAAATGAAAAACTGTTTTTT.

This chain joins TRBV2 and TRBJ2-7; 13 bases are a match to TRBD2. The CDR3 is made up of 15 amino acids. V shed 6 bases and J 5 bases; nucleotides not matched to a gene: 7. Germline assignment: CDR1 SNHLY and CDR2 FYNNEI. The CDR3 spells CASRTLGLAGDEQYF. In nucleotides, the CDR3 is TGTGCCAGCAGGACTTTAGGACTAGCGGGAGACGAGCAGTACTTC.

The chain combines TRBV7-9 with TRBJ2-2; D possibly corresponds to TRBD1 (6 bases). The CDR3 covers 14 residues. Germline CDR1 and CDR2: SEHNR and FQNEAQ (reference sequence). With 10 bases removed from V and 4 bases from J, the gap between germline ends came to 16 bases. The CDR3 loop is CATGTIEATGELFF. The DNA of the CDR3 is TGTGCCACCGGGACAATCGAAGCCACCGGGGAGCTGTTTTTT.

This chain links TRBV11-2 with TRBJ1-2; D is perhaps TRBD1 (6 bases). CDR3 length equals 14 residues. Germline V gene lookup returns CDR1 SGHAT and CDR2 FQNNGV. V shed 4 bases and J shed 3 bases, with 12 bases lying between them. CDR3 sequence: CASSSLTGDYGYTF. DNA of the CDR3: TGTGCCAGCAGCTCCCTGACAGGAGACTATGGCTACACCTTC.

The rearrangement joins TRBV6-6 to TRBJ2-2; 9 nucleotides match TRBD1. Germline loops: CDR1 MNHNY, CDR2 SVGAGI (reference sequence). The CDR3 consists of 17 residues. V lost 5 bases and J lost 2; bases outside the gene matches: 9. The CDR3 sequence: CASSPQGAFINTGELFF. CDR3 nucleotides: TGTGCCAGCAGTCCACAGGGGGCTTTTATTAACACCGGGGAGCTGTTTTTT.

The V gene is TRBV2, the J gene TRBJ2-5; possible D gene TRBD2, 7 bases. The CDR3 contains 15 residues. Germline V gives CDR1 SNHLY, CDR2 FYNNEI. Between the trimmed V and J ends, which lost 4 bases and 5 bases, there was a span of 17 bases. The CDR3 sequence is CASSGNLRGGETQYF. CDR3 DNA: TGTGCCAGCAGTGGTAATCTCAGGGGAGGGGAGACCCAGTACTTC.

The chain uses TRBV6-6 and TRBJ2-7; D possibly corresponds to TRBD2 (6 bases). The CDR3 totals 15 residues. The germline V and J ends were trimmed by 2 bases and 0 bases, with 11 bases remaining between them. Germline V gene lookup returns CDR1 MNHNY and CDR2 SVGAGI (reference sequence). CDR3 amino acids: CASSYPGGSSYEQYF. The CDR3, as DNA: TGTGCCAGCAGTTACCCCGGGGGTAGCTCCTACGAGCAGTACTTC.

This clone came up once. The chain carries TRBV27 and TRBJ2-3; a weak D match, TRBD1 (6 bases). V was trimmed by 5 bases and J by 3 bases, leaving 15 bases between them. Looked up from germline, CDR1 is MNHEY and CDR2 is SMNVEV (reference sequence). The CDR3 has 15 residues. The DNA of the CDR3 is TGTGCCAGCAGTGCCAGGACAGCCTGGACAGATACGCAGTATTTT. Protein sequence: CASSARTAWTDTQYF.

The table lists this clone with many counts. The J gene is TRBJ2-1, the V gene TRBV14; D is ambiguous. This CDR3 comprises 16 residues. Germline loops: CDR1 SGHDN, CDR2 FVKESK. Trimming shortened V by 4 bases and J by 0 bases, and 13 bases separated the two germline ends. The CDR3 protein is CASSRGGGSSYNEQFF. CDR3 nucleotides: TGTGCCAGCAGCCGTGGTGGCGGAAGCTCCTACAATGAGCAGTTCTTC.

The V and J genes are TRBV28 and TRBJ1-2, with D maybe TRBD1 (5 bases). In germline, CDR1 is MDHEN, CDR2 SYDVKM. V dropped 6 bases and J dropped 8 bases, with 19 bases sitting between them. This CDR3 has 14 residues. The CDR3 protein is CASRSGTGRRGYTF. In DNA, the CDR3 is TGTGCCAGCAGGTCCGGAACAGGCCGGAGAGGCTACACCTTC.

V usage is TRBV5-4 and J usage is TRBJ2-1, with 8 bases that match TRBD1. This CDR3 is built from 11 residues. With 4 bases clipped from V and 12 bases from J, the junction kept 3 bases outside the gene matches. The germline V gene has CDR1 SGHNT and CDR2 YYREEE (reference sequence). DNA for the CDR3: TGTGCCAGCAGCCCCGGACAGGGGCAGTTCTTC. This gives the protein CASSPGQGQFF.